These T cell receptor beta chains were read from a single sample in a study of CD4 T cells in relation to SARS-CoV-2 and coronaviruses. These receptors have no known antigen. Produced via immunoSEQ multiplex PCR; TCRdb's table is partial and in-frame only. The table records approximately 17,000 clones, around 82% of them present only once. Sequenced input: CD4+ T cells from PBMCs, cultured in vitro. These receptors were taken from a human donor in good health. CDR3s include the opening cysteine and the closing phenylalanine or tryptophan. A D gene is named only where the DNA matches it firmly.

v_gene,d_gene,j_gene,CDR3aa
TRBV19,TRBD1,TRBJ1-4,CASSTRGLEEKLFF
TRBV27,-,TRBJ1-1,CASSTDKSTEAFF
TRBV10-3,-,TRBJ2-3,CAISESETRPSTDTQYF
TRBV14,TRBD1,TRBJ2-2,CASSQVQGDTGELFF
TRBV6-5,-,TRBJ1-5,CASIRGSGQPQHF
TRBV19,-,TRBJ1-1,CASSTALNTEAFF
TRBV19,TRBD1,TRBJ2-1,CAAGTGGNNEQFF
TRBV7-9,-,TRBJ2-4,CASSLDGGSIQYF
TRBV14,-,TRBJ1-6,CASSPGPNSPLHF
TRBV29-1,-,TRBJ1-1,CSVVEGMNTEAFF
TRBV28,-,TRBJ1-2,CASSLGLPSSGYTF
TRBV5-1,-,TRBJ2-1,CASSLSGTDNEQFF
TRBV27,TRBD1,TRBJ1-5,CASSRWTGSVGSNQPQHF
TRBV9,-,TRBJ2-3,CASSADVPDTQYF
TRBV11-2,TRBD2,TRBJ2-2,CASSLLHGGTGELFF
TRBV7-3,TRBD2,TRBJ2-2,CASSLRLAGGTGELFF
TRBV3-1/TRBV3-2,-,TRBJ2-2,CAAAPFKGRTNTGELFF
TRBV18,TRBD1,TRBJ2-3,CASSSGQGAPSTDTQYF
TRBV28,-,TRBJ1-2,CASSLTVNYGYTF
TRBV30,TRBD2,TRBJ2-2,CAWRGTSGTGELFF
TRBV5-1,TRBD1,TRBJ1-1,CASSPEAGTGRTEAFF
TRBV7-9,-,TRBJ1-1,CASSSMDGSNTEAFF
TRBV19,TRBD1,TRBJ1-2,CASSMDRDYGYTF
TRBV28,-,TRBJ2-2,CASSLWTVTNTGELFF
TRBV3-1/TRBV3-2,-,TRBJ1-5,CASSHGGDSNQPQHF